The next 13 T cell receptor beta chains were all read from a single sample in a study of T cell repertoires in aging, cancer and after chemotherapy. The template was genomic DNA from peripheral blood, not RNA. Rearranged V-D-J TRB sequences were amplified with a mixed TRB-A/B primer pool. One entry per CDR3 protein, called by TCRdb with MiXCR from the multiplex PCR reads. The data hold nearly 2,500 distinct CDR3 sequences, with roughly 26% observed a single time. Sequencing used blood. The receptors shown here come from a human donor in good health.

Relative to its sample, this clonotype is medium-sized. The rearrangement links TRBV19 to TRBJ2-3; 9 bases are a match to TRBD1. CDR3 length equals 14 residues. The germline V gene encodes CDR1 LNHDA and CDR2 SQIVND (reference sequence). The junction had 9 bases not matched to a gene; V was cut back by 7 bases and J by 7 bases. The chain's CDR3 is CASTATGGVNTQYF. In nucleotides, the CDR3 is TGTGCCAGTACAGCGACAGGGGGTGTTAATACGCAGTATTTT.

The sample holds one count of this clonotype. The junction differs from germline at one of its ends, possibly a read error. The chain is built from TRBV18 and TRBJ2-5; D might be TRBD1 (6 bases). The CDR3 extends over 14 amino acids. Germline lookup yields CDR1 KGHSH and CDR2 LQKENI. The CDR3 reads CASSRSQEGETKYF. The DNA of the CDR3 is TGTGCCAGCTCACGGTCCCAAGAGGGGGAGACCAAGTACTTC.

The sample holds a few counts of this clonotype. The chain links TRBV30 to TRBJ1-2; 9 bases are shared with TRBD1. The CDR3 is 14 amino acids. After removal of 1 base from V and 6 bases from J, the junction contained 6 bases not matched to a gene. Germline V lookup: CDR1 GTSNPN, CDR2 SVGIG (reference sequence). CDR3 sequence (DNA): TGTGCCTGGAGTGACTGGCGGGACAGGGATGGCTACACCTTC. It is translated as CAWSDWRDRDGYTF.

Regarding this clonotype: A much larger clone differs by one base, so this may be a read error. V and J are TRBV27 and TRBJ2-7; D may match TRBD1 or TRBD2 (6 bases each). The length of the CDR3 is 15 residues. In germline, CDR1 is MNHEY, CDR2 SMNVEV (reference sequence). V was cut by 7 bases and J by 3 bases, with 19 bases left in between. The CDR3 loop reads CASTRGNRDFYEQYF. CDR3 DNA: TGTGCCAGCACCCGGGGGAACAGGGATTTCTACGAGCAGTACTTC.

This clonotype ranks as medium-sized (0.01 to 0.1%). The chain has TRBV30 and TRBJ2-3; D is possibly TRBD1 (6 bases). Germline CDR1 reads GTSNPN; CDR2 reads SVGIG (reference sequence). The CDR3 is 17 residues long. Trimming stripped 0 bases from V and 0 bases from J, with 16 bases between. CDR3 region: CAWSVGVTGSSTDTQYF. Here the CDR3 DNA reads TGTGCCTGGAGTGTAGGTGTAACAGGGTCAAGCACAGATACGCAGTATTTT.

This clonotype is termed medium-sized. This chain uses TRBV7-2 with TRBJ2-5; 7 bases match TRBD1. V shed 3 bases and J 2 bases; nucleotides not matched to a gene: 9. The length of the CDR3 is 16 residues. Per germline, CDR1 SGHTA and CDR2 FQGNSA. The CDR3 is CASSFPPPGQQETQYF. The DNA for the CDR3 is TGTGCCAGCAGCTTCCCCCCCCCGGGACAGCAAGAGACCCAGTACTTC.

Within the sample, this clonotype is medium-sized (0.01 to 0.1%). The rearrangement links TRBV27 to TRBJ1-1, with TRBD1 matching 7 bases. After removal of 5 bases from V and 3 bases from J, the junction contained 6 bases not matched to a gene. Germline V gene data show CDR1 as MNHEY and CDR2 as SMNVEV (reference sequence). This CDR3 is built from 14 residues. CDR3 nucleotides: TGTGCCAGCAGTAGCAGACAGGGATACACTGAAGCTTTCTTT. Protein: CASSSRQGYTEAFF.

By frequency in the sample, this clonotype is medium-sized. This sequence joins TRBV7-2 and TRBJ2-3; TRBD1 aligns across 7 bases. The CDR3 loop spans 17 amino acids. V shed 1 base and J 0 bases; nucleotides not matched to a gene: 7. Per germline, CDR1 SGHTA and CDR2 FQGNSA. The CDR3 region is CASSLGPQGSSTDTQYF. The CDR3 coding sequence is TGTGCCAGCAGCTTAGGGCCACAGGGGTCTAGCACAGATACGCAGTATTTT.

In its sample, this clonotype ranks as medium-sized. The chain uses TRBV7-3 and TRBJ2-1, with TRBD2 identical over 14 bases. This CDR3 is built from 17 residues. Unmatched junction bases numbered 5, after V lost 0 bases and J lost 7 bases. Germline V CDR1 and CDR2: SGHTA, FQGTGA. CDR3 amino acids: CASSLTGLAGGKNEQFF. The CDR3 region has the DNA TGTGCCAGCAGCTTAACCGGACTAGCGGGGGGAAAAAATGAGCAGTTCTTC.

As regards this clonotype: A much larger clone is a single base away; this may be a read error. CDR3 coding DNA: TGTGCCAGCAGTTTAGCATTAGGTGGAGTGCAGCCCCAGCATTTT. It specifies CASSLALGGVQPQHF. The V gene is TRBV28, the J gene TRBJ1-5, with no clear D. Germline V gives CDR1 MDHEN, CDR2 SYDVKM. The CDR3 spans 15 residues. The V end lost 2 bases, the J end lost 7 bases, and 15 bases lay between the germline ends.

In its sample, this clonotype is large (0.1 to 1%). The rearrangement joins TRBV7-2 to TRBJ2-7, with TRBD2 matching over 13 bases. This CDR3 has 14 residues. Losses at the gene ends were 4 bases for V and 7 bases for J; bases not matched to a gene: 4. Per germline, CDR1 SGHTA and CDR2 FQGNSA. The CDR3 sequence: CASSSLAGGREQYF. CDR3 DNA sequence: TGTGCCAGCAGCTCACTAGCGGGGGGGCGAGAGCAGTACTTC.

This clonotype was detected a few times. The J gene is TRBJ2-4, the V gene TRBV14, with no clear D. V lost 3 bases, J lost 1 base, and 13 bases lay in between. CDR1 is SGHDN, CDR2 FVKESK, per germline. The CDR3 covers 16 residues. For the CDR3, the DNA is TGTGCCAGCAGCCACGGCTACACCGGGGCCAAAAACATTCAGTACTTC. The encoded protein is CASSHGYTGAKNIQYF.

J is TRBJ2-7 and V is TRBV4-3; TRBD1 agrees at 8 bases. This CDR3 is 13 amino acids long. The junction had 2 bases not matched to a gene; V was cut back by 1 base and J by 6 bases. Germline values: CDR1 LGHNA, CDR2 YSLEER. The DNA for the CDR3 is TGCGCCAGCAGCCAAGGGACAGGGAGCGAGCAGTACTTC. This codes for CASSQGTGSEQYF.